The next 6 T cell receptor beta chains were all read from a single sample in a study of regulatory T cells in long-lasting Graves disease. Combining iRepertoire HTBI primers with Arm-PCR of CDR3 regions, the authors built TCR beta libraries. TCRdb recomputed calls from the multiplex PCR reads with MiXCR, one row per CDR3 protein. The sample has about 460,000 distinct CDR3 sequences; about 22% are singletons. Time point meaning: persistent/refractory GD, antithyroid drugs over 5 years with positive TRAb. With RNA extracted from PBMCs as input, the TCR library was made. Sample: peripheral blood mononuclear cells (PBMCs), taken when the disease was refractory, from a patient treated with antithyroid drugs. These receptors all stem from a female donor with Graves disease.

This clonotype has ten or more counts. The chain links TRBV6-1 to TRBJ2-7; D call uncertain. Germline CDR1 is MNHNS and CDR2 is SASEGT. V was clipped by 1 base and J by 0 bases, with 19 bases between them. The CDR3 totals 18 residues. CDR3 sequence reads: CASSEGDSWARTSYEQYF. The CDR3 DNA reads as TGTGCCAGCAGTGAAGGCGATTCTTGGGCAAGAACCTCCTACGAGCAGTACTTC.

This clonotype was seen repeatedly, ten times or more. The chain combines TRBV19 with TRBJ2-5, with unresolved D. This CDR3 region has 11 residues. With 9 bases removed from V and 5 bases from J, the gap between germline ends came to 10 bases. CDR1 is LNHDA and CDR2 is SQIVND in the germline V gene (reference sequence). Written as DNA, the CDR3 is TGTGCCAGCAGCGCCGGTGAGACCCAGTACTTC. Amino acid sequence: CASSAGETQYF.

There are many counts of this clonotype. The V call is TRBV24-1, the J call TRBJ1-5, with D hard to call. The CDR3 is 14 residues long. V lost 0 bases to trimming and J lost 4 bases, with 6 bases between them. Germline CDR1 reads KGHDR; CDR2 reads SFDVKD. CDR3 nucleotides: TGTGCCACCAGTGATTTGCAGAGTAATCAGCCCCAGCATTTT. Its protein is CATSDLQSNQPQHF.

The chain joins TRBV6-1 to TRBJ1-1, with 7 positions matching TRBD1. The CDR3 totals 15 residues. V lost 1 base and J lost 4; bases outside the gene matches: 6. CDR1 and CDR2 (germline): MNHNS, SASEGT. The CDR3 DNA sequence: TGTGCCAGCAGTGAAGAGGTAGCAGGGGGCACTGAAGCTTTCTTT. It codes for CASSEEVAGGTEAFF.

The gene calls are TRBV7-8 and TRBJ1-5, with no clear D. Germline V gene lookup returns CDR1 SGHVS and CDR2 FQNEAQ. V lost 1 base and J lost 0, with 10 bases in between. The CDR3 is 16 residues long. Here the CDR3 DNA reads TGTGCCAGCAGCTTAGGGGCGGCGGCTAGCAATCAGCCCCAGCATTTT. Translation: CASSLGAAASNQPQHF. Full variable domain (missing parts from reference TRBV7-8 and TRBJ1-5): GAGVSQSPRYKVAKRGQDVALRCDPISGHVSLFWYQQALGQGPEFLTYFQNEAQLDKSGLPSDRFFAERPEGSVSTLKIQRTQQEDSAVYLCASSLGAAASNQPQHFGDGTRLSIL.

This clonotype was detected a few times. The chain recombines TRBV6-1 with TRBJ1-4; 8 nucleotides line up with TRBD1. Germline CDR1 is MNHNS and CDR2 is SASEGT. J lost 8 bases, V lost 6 bases, and 8 bases had no gene match. The CDR3 has 14 amino acids. The CDR3 region is CASRHRGRQEKLFF. The CDR3 DNA reads TGTGCCAGCAGACACAGGGGGAGGCAGGAAAAACTGTTTTTT.